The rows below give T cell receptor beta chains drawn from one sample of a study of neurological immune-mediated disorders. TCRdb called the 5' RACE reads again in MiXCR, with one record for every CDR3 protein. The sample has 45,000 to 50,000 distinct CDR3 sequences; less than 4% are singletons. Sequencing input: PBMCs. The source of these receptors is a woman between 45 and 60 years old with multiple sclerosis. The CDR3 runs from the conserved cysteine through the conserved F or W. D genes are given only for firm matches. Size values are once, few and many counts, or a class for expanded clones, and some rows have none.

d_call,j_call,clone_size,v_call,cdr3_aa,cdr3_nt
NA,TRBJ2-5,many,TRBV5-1,CASSVSGLQETQYF,TGCGCCAGCAGCGTGAGCGGCCTACAAGAGACCCAGTACTTC
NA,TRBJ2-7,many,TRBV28,CASSLWAKGYEQYF,TGTGCCAGCAGTTTATGGGCCAAGGGCTACGAGCAGTACTTC
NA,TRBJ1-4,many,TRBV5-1,CASSPRGGEKLFF,TGCGCCAGCAGTCCCCGGGGTGGTGAAAAACTGTTTTTT
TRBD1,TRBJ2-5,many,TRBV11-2,CASSSGTGGAETQYF,TGTGCCAGCAGCTCTGGCACAGGGGGCGCAGAGACCCAGTACTTC
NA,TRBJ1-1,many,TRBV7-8,CASSPRDSYMNTEAFF,TGTGCCAGCAGCCCCAGGGATTCCTACATGAACACTGAAGCTTTCTTT
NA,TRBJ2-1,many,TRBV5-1,CASSLRNNEQFF,TGCGCCAGCAGCCTGCGGAACAATGAGCAGTTCTTC
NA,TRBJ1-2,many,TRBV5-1,CASSLVQNYGYTF,TGCGCCAGCAGCTTGGTACAGAATTATGGCTACACCTTC
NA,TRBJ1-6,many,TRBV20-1,CSARVSGDNSPLHF,TGCAGTGCTAGAGTTTCGGGTGATAATTCACCCCTCCACTTT
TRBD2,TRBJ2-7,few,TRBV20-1,CSARASGRYEQYF,TGCAGTGCTAGGGCTAGCGGGAGGTACGAGCAGTACTTC
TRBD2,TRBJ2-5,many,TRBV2,CASSSLAGEETQYF,TGTGCCAGCAGTTCACTAGCGGGGGAAGAGACCCAGTACTTC
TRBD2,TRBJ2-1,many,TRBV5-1,CASSTGLAGSYNEQFF,TGCGCCAGCAGCACGGGACTAGCGGGTTCCTACAATGAGCAGTTCTTC
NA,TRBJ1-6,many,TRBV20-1,CSARESGTLSPLHF,TGCAGTGCTAGAGAATCGGGGACCCTCTCACCCCTCCACTTT
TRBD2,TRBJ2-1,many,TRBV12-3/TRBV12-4,CASSPVPGLAGSSYNEQFF,TGTGCCAGCAGTCCTGTCCCGGGACTAGCGGGGTCTTCCTACAATGAGCAGTTCTTC
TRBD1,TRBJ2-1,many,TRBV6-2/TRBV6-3,CASSYLWTGDEQFF,TGTGCCAGCAGTTACCTCTGGACAGGGGATGAGCAGTTCTTC
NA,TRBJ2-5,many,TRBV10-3,CAISDVGRGQETQYF,TGTGCCATCAGTGACGTGGGAAGGGGACAAGAGACCCAGTACTTC
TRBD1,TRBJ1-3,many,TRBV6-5,CASRGRQGYSGNTIYF,TGTGCCAGCAGGGGAAGACAGGGCTACTCTGGAAACACCATATATTTT
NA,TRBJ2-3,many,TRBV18,CASSPLAGFPDTQYF,TGTGCCAGCTCACCTCTCGCAGGGTTCCCAGATACGCAGTATTTT
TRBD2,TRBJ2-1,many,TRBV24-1,CATSDPGLAGGYQTYNEQFF,TGTGCCACCAGTGACCCCGGGCTAGCGGGAGGGTACCAGACCTACAATGAGCAGTTCTTC
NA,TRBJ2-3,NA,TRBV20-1,CSARDPGTDTQYF,TGCAGTGCTAGAGATCCGGGGACAGATACGCAGTATTTT
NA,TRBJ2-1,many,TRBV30,CAWGRVLPSYNEQFF,TGTGCCTGGGGTAGGGTACTGCCCTCCTACAATGAGCAGTTCTTC
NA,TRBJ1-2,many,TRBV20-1,CSARGGGGSKIYGYTF,TGCAGTGCTAGAGGGGGCGGCGGATCCAAAATCTATGGCTACACCTTC
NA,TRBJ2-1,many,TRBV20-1,CSARVRGDNEQFF,TGCAGTGCTAGAGTCAGGGGGGACAATGAGCAGTTCTTC
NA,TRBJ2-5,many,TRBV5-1,CASSSPTVVETQYF,TGCGCCAGCAGCTCACCAACGGTCGTGGAGACCCAGTACTTC
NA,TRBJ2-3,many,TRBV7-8,CASSLRARATTDTQYF,NA
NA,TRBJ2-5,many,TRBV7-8,CASSPRGRQETQYF,TGTGCCAGCAGCCCTAGGGGGAGACAAGAGACCCAGTACTTC
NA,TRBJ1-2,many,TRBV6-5,CASRPRAGAYYGYTF,TGTGCCAGCAGACCCCGGGCAGGGGCCTACTATGGCTACACCTTC
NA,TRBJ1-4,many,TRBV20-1,CSAKLPGGRATNEKLFF,TGCAGTGCTAAACTCCCTGGAGGGCGGGCAACTAATGAAAAACTGTTTTTT
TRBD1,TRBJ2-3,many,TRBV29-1,CSVDAGQVLADTQYF,TGCAGCGTTGACGCGGGACAGGTTTTGGCAGATACGCAGTATTTT
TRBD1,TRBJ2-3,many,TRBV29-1,CSVEGDRGLTDTQYF,TGCAGCGTTGAAGGGGACAGGGGGCTTACAGATACGCAGTATTTT
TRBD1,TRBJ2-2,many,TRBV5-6,CASSSWTGRPGELFF,TGTGCCAGCAGCTCCTGGACAGGTCGTCCCGGGGAGCTGTTTTTT
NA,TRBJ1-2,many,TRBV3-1,CASSQQGGTNYGYTF,TGTGCCAGCAGCCAACAAGGCGGGACTAACTATGGCTACACCTTC